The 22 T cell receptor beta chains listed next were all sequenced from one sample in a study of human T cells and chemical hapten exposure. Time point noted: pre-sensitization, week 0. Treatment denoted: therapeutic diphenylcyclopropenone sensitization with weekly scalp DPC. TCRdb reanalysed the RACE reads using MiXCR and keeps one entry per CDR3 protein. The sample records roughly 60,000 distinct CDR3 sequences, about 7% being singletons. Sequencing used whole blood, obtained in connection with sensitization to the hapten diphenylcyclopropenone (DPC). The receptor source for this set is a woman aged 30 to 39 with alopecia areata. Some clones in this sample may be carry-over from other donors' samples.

Here the CDR3 reads CASSSRQGAREKLFF. CDR3 nucleotide sequence: TGTGCCAGTAGTTCTCGACAGGGGGCTCGTGAAAAACTGTTTTTT. The gene calls are TRBV19 and TRBJ1-4; 10 positions match TRBD1. Germline CDR1 and CDR2: LNHDA and SQIVND (reference sequence). V trimming: 5 bases; J trimming: 7 bases; junction bases outside the gene matches: 7. CDR3 size: 15 residues.

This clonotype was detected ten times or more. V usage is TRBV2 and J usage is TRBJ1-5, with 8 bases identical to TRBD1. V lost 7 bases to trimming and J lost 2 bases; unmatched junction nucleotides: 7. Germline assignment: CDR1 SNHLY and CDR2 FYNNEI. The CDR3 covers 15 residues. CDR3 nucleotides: TGTGCCAGCACTGGACAGGGTAAGGGCAATCAGCCCCAGCATTTT. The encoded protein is CASTGQGKGNQPQHF. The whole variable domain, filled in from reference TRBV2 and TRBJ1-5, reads EPEVTQTPSHQVTQMGQEVILRCVPISNHLYFYWYRQILGQKVEFLVSFYNNEISEKSEIFDDQFSVERPDGSNFTLKIRSTKLEDSAMYFCASTGQGKGNQPQHFGDGTRLSIL.

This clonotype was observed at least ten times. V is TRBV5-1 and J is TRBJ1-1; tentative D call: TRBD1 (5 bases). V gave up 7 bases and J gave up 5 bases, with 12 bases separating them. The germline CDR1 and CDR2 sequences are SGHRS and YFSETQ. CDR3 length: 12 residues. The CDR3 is CASGWGGTEAFF. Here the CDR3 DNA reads TGCGCCAGCGGGTGGGGGGGGACTGAAGCTTTCTTT.

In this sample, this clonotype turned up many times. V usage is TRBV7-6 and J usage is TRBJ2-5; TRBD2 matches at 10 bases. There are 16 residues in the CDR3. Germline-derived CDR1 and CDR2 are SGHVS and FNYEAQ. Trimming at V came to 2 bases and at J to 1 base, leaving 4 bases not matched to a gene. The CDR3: CASSLRSGGAQETQYF. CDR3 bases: TGTGCCAGCAGCTTACGGAGCGGGGGGGCCCAAGAGACCCAGTACTTC. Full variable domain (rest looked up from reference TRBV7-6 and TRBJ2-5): GAGVSQSPRYKVTKRGQDVALRCDPISGHVSLYWYRQALGQGPEFLTYFNYEAQQDKSGLPNDRFSAERPEGSISTLTIQRTEQRDSAMYRCASSLRSGGAQETQYFGPGTRLLVL.

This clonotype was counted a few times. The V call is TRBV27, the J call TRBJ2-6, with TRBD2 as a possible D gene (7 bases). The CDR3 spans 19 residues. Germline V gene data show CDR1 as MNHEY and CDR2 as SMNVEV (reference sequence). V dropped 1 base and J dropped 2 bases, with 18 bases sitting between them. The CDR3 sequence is CASSLLGGGGGAGANVLTF. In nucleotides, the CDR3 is TGTGCCAGCAGTTTATTAGGCGGGGGCGGGGGCGCTGGGGCCAACGTCCTGACTTTC.

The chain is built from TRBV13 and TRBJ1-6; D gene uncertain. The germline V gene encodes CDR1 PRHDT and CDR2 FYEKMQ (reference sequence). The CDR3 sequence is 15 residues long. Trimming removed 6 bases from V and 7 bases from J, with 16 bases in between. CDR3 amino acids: CASRLFQARNSPLHF. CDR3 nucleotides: TGTGCCAGCAGGCTATTTCAAGCGCGGAATTCACCCCTCCACTTT.

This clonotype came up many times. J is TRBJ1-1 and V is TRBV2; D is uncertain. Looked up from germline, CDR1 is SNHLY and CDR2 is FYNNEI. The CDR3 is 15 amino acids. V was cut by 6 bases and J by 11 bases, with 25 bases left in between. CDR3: CASRSPGGRQSYAFF. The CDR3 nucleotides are TGTGCCAGCAGGTCGCCTGGAGGGCGTCAGAGTTATGCTTTCTTT.

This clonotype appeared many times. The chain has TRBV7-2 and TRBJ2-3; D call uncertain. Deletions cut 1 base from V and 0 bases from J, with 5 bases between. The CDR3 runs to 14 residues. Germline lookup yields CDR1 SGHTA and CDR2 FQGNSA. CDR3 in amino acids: CASSLGPSTDTQYF. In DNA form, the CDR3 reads TGTGCCAGCAGCTTAGGACCCAGCACAGATACGCAGTATTTT.

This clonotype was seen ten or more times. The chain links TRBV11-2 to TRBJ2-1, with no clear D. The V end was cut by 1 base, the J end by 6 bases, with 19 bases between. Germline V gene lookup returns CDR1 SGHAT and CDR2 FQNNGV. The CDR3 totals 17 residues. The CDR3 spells CASSLVIGAPYRNEQFF. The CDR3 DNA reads TGTGCCAGCAGCTTAGTGATAGGCGCTCCCTATCGCAATGAGCAGTTCTTC. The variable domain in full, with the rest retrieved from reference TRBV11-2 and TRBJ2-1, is EAGVAQSPRYKIIEKRQSVAFWCNPISGHATLYWYQQILGQGPKLLIQFQNNGVVDDSQLPKDRFSAERLKGVDSTLKIQPAKLEDSAVYLCASSLVIGAPYRNEQFFGPGTRLTVL.

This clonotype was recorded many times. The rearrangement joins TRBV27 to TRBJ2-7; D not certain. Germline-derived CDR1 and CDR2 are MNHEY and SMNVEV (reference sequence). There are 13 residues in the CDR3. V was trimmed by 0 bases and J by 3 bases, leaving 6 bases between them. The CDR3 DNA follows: TGTGCCAGCAGTTTATCGGGCGGCTACGAGCAGTACTTC. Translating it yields CASSLSGGYEQYF.

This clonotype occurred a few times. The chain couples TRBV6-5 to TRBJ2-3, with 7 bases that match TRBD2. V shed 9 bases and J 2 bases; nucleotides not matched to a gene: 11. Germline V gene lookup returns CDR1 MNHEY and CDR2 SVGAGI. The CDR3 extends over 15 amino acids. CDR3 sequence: CARRLVRGTTDTQYF. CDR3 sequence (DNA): TGTGCCAGAAGGCTGGTGCGGGGGACCACAGATACGCAGTATTTT.

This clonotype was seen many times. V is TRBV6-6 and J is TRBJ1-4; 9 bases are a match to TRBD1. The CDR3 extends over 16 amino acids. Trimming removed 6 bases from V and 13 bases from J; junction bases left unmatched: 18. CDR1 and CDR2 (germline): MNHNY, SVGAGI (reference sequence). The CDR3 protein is CASSGAGQGIDLGLFF. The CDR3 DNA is TGTGCCAGCAGCGGGGCTGGACAGGGGATAGATTTGGGACTGTTTTTT.

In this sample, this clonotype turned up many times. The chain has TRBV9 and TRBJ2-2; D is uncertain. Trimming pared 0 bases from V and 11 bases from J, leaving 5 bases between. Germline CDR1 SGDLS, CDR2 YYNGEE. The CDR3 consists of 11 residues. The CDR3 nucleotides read TGTGCCAGCAGCGTAGGTGGCGAGCTGTTTTTT. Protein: CASSVGGELFF.

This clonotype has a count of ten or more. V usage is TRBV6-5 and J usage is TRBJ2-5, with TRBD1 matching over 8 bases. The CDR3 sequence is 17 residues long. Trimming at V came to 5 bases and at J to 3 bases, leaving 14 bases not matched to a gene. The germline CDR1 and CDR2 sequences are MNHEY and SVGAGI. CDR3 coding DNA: TGTGCCAGCAGTACTCACCGTATGACAGGGGTAAAAGAGACCCAGTACTTC. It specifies CASSTHRMTGVKETQYF.

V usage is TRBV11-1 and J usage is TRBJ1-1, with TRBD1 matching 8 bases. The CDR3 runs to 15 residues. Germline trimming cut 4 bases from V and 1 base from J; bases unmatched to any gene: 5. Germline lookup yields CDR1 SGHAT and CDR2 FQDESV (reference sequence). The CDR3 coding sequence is TGTGCCAGCAGCTACCAGGGGGCGGGGAACACTGAAGCTTTCTTT. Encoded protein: CASSYQGAGNTEAFF.

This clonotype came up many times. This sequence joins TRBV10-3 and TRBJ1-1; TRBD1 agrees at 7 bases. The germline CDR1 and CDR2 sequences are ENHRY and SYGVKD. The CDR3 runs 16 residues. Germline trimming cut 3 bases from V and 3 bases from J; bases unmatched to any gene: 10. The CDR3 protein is CAISEVLDRPDTEAFF. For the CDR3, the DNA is TGTGCCATCAGTGAAGTTCTGGACAGGCCTGACACTGAAGCTTTCTTT.

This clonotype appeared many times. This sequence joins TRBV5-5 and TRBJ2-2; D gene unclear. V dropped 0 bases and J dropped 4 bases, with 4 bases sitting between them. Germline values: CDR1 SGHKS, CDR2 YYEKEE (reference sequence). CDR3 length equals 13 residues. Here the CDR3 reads CASSLGFTGELFF. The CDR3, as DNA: TGTGCCAGCAGCTTGGGGTTCACCGGGGAGCTGTTTTTT.

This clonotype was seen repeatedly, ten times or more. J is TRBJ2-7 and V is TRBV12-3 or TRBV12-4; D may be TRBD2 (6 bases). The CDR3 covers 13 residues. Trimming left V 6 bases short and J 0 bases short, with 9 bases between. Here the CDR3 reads CASSLSGSYEQYF. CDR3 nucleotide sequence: TGTGCCAGCAGCCTTAGCGGCTCCTACGAGCAGTACTTC.

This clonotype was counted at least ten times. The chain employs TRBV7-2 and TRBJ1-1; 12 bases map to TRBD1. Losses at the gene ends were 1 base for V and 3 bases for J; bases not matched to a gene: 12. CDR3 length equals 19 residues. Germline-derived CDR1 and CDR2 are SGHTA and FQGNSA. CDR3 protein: CASSLGPGTGGSGDTEAFF. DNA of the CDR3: TGTGCCAGCAGCTTAGGACCAGGGACAGGGGGCAGTGGAGACACTGAAGCTTTCTTT.

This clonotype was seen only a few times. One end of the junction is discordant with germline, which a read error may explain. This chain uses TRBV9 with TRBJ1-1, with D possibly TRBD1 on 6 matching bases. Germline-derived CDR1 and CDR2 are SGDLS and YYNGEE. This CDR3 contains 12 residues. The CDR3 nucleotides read TGTGCCAGCAGCGCCCAACAGGGAGGAGCGGAATTT. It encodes CASSAQQGGAEF.

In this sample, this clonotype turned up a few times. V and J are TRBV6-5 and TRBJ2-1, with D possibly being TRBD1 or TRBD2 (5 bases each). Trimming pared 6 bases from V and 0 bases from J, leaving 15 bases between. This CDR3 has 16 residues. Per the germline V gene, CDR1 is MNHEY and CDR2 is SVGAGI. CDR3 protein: CASSIGRGTSYNEQFF. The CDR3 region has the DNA TGTGCCAGCAGCATCGGTCGGGGCACCTCCTACAATGAGCAGTTCTTC.

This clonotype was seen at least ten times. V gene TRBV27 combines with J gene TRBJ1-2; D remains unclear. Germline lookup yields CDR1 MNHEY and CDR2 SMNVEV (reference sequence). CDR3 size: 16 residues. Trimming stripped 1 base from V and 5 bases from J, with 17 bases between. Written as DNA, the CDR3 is TGTGCCAGCAGTTTATTAAGCGGCAGCCTGAAGTATGGCTACACCTTC. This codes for CASSLLSGSLKYGYTF.